This T cell receptor (beta chain) derives from a study of blood T cell repertoires in COVID-19. The count of this clone is one. Different DNA sequences within this sample yield the same CDR3. The ends were cut back, 3 bases at V and 2 bases at J, with 7 bases in the middle. CDR1 and CDR2 (germline): KGHSH, LQKENI. The CDR3 length is 13 residues. TCRdb's copy holds only in-frame clones and misses some; the assay was immunoSEQ multiplex PCR. The sample has about 140,000 clones; about 82% are singletons. Sequencing input: peripheral blood. The receptor comes from a woman of 80 years or more with active or convalescent COVID-19. The chain employs TRBV18 and TRBJ1-1; no clear D gene. The DNA of the CDR3 is TGTGCCAGCTCACCCCTATCTAACACTGAAGCTTTCTTT. Translating gives CASSPLSNTEAFF.